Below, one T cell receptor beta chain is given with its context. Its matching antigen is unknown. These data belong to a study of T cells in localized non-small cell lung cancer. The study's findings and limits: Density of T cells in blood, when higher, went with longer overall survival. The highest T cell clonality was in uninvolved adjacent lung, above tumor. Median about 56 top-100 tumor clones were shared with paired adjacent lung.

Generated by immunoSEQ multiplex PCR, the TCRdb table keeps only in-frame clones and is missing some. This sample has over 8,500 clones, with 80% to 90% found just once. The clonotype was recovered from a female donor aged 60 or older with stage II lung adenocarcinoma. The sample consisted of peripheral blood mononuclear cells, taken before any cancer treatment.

The CDR3 DNA follows: TGTGCCTGCCGGCGGAGGGGTAACTATGGCTACACCTTC. Translated: CACRRRGNYGYTF. This chain links TRBV30 with TRBJ1-2, with D maybe TRBD1 (5 bases). Germline V lookup: CDR1 GTSNPN, CDR2 SVGIG (reference sequence). The CDR3 is 13 residues long. Trimming removed 6 bases at V and 1 base at J, with 12 bases between.